This T cell receptor (beta chain) stems from a study of CXCR3-negative and CXCR3-positive naive CD8 T cells. Turning to the study itself: With about 1.5 +/- 0.3 million reads per library, the TRB reads numbered some 150 million in total. General study findings and limits: Naive subsets did not differ in surface CD5, and TRB CDR3 properties served to infer TCR strength. For CXCR3-positive naive cells, TRB CDR3s were more hydrophobic than those of CXCR3-negative naive cells. Expression of CXCR3 was partially reduced after cryopreservation, and fresh PBMCs were used in most assays.

Germline assignment: CDR1 MNHEY and CDR2 SVGEGT. The CDR3 runs to 12 residues. In preparing the TRB cDNA libraries, 5' RACE with UMI labels was used. With the 5' RACE reads reprocessed, TCRdb shows one record per CDR3 protein and no DNA. Recorded for this sample: about 80,000 distinct CDR3 sequences. Details on this clonotype: Its specificity is not known.

The genes are TRBV6-2 or TRBV6-3 and TRBJ2-1. This TCR was recovered from a human donor in good health. Some clones in this sample may be carry-over from other donors' samples. Sequenced: naive CXCR3- CD8+ T cells from blood. Subset in this sample: CD45RO-CCR7+CD27+CD95- naive CD8+ T cells lacking CXCR3 (TNR3-). The CDR3 loop is CASRNRLEEQFF.